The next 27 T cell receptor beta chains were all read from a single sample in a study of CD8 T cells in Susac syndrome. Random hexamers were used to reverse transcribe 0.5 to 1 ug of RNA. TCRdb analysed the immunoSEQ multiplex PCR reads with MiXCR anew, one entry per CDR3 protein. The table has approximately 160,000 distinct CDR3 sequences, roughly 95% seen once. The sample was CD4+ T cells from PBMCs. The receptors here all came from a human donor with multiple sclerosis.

The CDR3 here is CASSPPDLIWDGYTF. In DNA form, the CDR3 reads TGCGCCAGCAGCCCTCCGGACTTAATCTGGGATGGCTACACCTTC. The chain joins TRBV4-1 to TRBJ1-2; no reliable D call. Germline V lookup: CDR1 MGHRA, CDR2 YSYEKL. V was shortened by 4 bases and J by 6 bases, with 18 bases between the two germline ends. The CDR3 loop spans 15 amino acids.

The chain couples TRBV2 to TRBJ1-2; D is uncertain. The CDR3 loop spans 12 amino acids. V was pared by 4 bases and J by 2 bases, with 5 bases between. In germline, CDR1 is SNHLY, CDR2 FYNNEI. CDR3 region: CASSARNYGYTF. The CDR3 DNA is TGTGCCAGCAGTGCGAGAAACTATGGCTACACCTTC.

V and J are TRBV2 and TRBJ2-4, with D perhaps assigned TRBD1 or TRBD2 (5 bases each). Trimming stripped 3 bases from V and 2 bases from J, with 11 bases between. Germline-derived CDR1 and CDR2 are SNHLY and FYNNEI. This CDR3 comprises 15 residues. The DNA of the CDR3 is TGTGCCAGCAGTGAGGGGGAGCAGACCAAAAACATTCAGTACTTC. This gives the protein CASSEGEQTKNIQYF.

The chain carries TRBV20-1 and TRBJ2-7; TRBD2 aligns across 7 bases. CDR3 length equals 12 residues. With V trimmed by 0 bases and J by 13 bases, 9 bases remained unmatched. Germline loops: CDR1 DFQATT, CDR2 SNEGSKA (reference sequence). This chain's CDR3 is CSAREGTTGQYF. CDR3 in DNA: TGCAGTGCTAGAGAAGGGACTACGGGGCAATACTTC.

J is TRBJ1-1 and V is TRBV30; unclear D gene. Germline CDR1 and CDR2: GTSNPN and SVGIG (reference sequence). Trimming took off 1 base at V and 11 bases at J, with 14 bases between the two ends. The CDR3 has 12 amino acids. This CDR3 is CAWSGGRRSAFF. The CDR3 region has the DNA TGTGCCTGGAGTGGAGGACGGAGGAGTGCTTTCTTT.

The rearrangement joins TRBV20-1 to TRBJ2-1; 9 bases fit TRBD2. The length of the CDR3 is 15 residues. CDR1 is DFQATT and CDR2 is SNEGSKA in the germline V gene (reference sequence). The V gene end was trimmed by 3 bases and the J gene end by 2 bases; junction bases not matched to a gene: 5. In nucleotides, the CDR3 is TGCAGTGCTAGCAACAGACTAGCGGCCTACAATGAGCAGTTCTTC. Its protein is CSASNRLAAYNEQFF.

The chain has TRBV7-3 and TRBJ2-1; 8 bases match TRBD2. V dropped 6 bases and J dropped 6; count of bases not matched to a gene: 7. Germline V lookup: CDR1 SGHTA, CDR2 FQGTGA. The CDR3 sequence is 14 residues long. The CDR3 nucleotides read TGTGCCAGCAGGGCCGGGACTAGTCCCAATGAGCAGTTCTTC. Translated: CASRAGTSPNEQFF.

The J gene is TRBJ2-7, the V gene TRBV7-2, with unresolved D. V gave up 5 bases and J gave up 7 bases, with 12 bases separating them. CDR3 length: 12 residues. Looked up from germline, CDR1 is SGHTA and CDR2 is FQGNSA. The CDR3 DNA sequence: TGTGCCAGCAGCCGCTCTCCTGGGGAGCAGTACTTC. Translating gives CASSRSPGEQYF.

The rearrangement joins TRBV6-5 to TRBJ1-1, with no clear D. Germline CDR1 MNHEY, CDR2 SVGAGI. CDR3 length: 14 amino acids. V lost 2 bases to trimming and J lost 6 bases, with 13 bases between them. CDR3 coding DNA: TGTGCCAGCAGTTACGCGATCCGGGTCTCTGAAGCTTTCTTT. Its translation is CASSYAIRVSEAFF.

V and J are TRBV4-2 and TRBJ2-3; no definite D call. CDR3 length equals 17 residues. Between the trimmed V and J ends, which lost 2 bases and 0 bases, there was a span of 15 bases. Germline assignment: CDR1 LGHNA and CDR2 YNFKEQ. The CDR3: CASSQLQAASSTDTQYF. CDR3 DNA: TGTGCCAGCAGCCAACTTCAGGCGGCTTCTAGCACAGATACGCAGTATTTT.

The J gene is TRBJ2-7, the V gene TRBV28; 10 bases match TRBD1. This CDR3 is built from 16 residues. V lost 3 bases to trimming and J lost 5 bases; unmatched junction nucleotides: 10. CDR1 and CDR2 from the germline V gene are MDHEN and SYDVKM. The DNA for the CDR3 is TGTGCCAGCAGTTTCCCCTCGGGACAGGGGAGCCACGAGCAGTACTTC. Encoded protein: CASSFPSGQGSHEQYF. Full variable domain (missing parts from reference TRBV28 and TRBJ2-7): DVKVTQSSRYLVKRTGEKVFLECVQDMDHENMFWYRQDPGLGLRLIYFSYDVKMKEKGDIPEGYSVSREKKERFSLILESASTNQTSMYLCASSFPSGQGSHEQYFGPGTRLTVT.

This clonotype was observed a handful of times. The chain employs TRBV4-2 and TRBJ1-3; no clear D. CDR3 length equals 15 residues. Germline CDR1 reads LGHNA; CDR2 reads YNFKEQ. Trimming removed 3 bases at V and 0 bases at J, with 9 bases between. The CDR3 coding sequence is TGTGCCAGCAGCCAGGACTTAATCTCTGGAAACACCATATATTTT. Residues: CASSQDLISGNTIYF.

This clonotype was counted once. The CDR3 DNA follows: TGTGCCTGGAGTACCGGGGTAAACATTCAGTACTTC. Protein sequence: CAWSTGVNIQYF. The J gene is TRBJ2-4, the V gene TRBV30; a possible D gene is TRBD2 (5 bases). Per the germline V gene, CDR1 is GTSNPN and CDR2 is SVGIG (reference sequence). This CDR3 has 12 residues. The V end was cut by 2 bases, the J end by 6 bases, with 8 bases between.

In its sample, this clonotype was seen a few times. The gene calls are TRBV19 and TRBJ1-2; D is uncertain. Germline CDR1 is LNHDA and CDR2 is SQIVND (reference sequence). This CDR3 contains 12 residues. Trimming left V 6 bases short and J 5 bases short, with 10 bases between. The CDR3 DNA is TGTGCCAGTAGCCCAGGAACTTATGGCTACACCTTC. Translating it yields CASSPGTYGYTF.

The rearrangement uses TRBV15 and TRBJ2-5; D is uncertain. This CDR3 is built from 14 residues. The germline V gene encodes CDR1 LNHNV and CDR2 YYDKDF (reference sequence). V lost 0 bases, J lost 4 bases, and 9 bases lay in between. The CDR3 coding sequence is TGTGCCACCAGCAGAGATCTAGGCGGAGAGACCCAGTACTTC. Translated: CATSRDLGGETQYF.

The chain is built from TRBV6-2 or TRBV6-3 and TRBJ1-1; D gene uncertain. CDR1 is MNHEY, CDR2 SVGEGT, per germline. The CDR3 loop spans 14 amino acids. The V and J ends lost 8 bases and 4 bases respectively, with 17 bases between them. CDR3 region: CASHHEGGSTEAFF. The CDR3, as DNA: TGTGCCAGCCACCACGAGGGCGGAAGCACTGAAGCTTTCTTT.

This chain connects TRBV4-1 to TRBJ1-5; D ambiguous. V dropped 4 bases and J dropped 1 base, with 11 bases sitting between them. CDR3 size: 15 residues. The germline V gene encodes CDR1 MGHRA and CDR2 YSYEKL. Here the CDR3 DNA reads TGCGCCAGCAGCCTTATACCCATGAGCAATCAGCCCCAGCATTTT. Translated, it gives CASSLIPMSNQPQHF.

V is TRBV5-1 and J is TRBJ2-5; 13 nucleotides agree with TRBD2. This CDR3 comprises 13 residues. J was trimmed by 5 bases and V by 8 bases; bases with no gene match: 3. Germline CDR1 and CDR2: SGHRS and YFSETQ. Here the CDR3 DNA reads TGCGCCAGTGCGACTAGCGGGGGGGAGACCCAGTACTTC. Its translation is CASATSGGETQYF.

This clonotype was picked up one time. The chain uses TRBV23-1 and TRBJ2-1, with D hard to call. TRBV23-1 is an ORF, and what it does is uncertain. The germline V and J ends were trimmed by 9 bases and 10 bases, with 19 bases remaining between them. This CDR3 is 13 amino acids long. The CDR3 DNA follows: TGCGCCAGGAGTGGTGGCGGAACCACCGAGCAGTTCTTC. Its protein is CARSGGGTTEQFF.

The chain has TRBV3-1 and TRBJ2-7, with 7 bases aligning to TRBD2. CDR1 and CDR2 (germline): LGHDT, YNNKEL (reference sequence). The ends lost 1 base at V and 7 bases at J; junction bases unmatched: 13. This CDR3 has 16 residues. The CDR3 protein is CASSQALAGATGEQYF. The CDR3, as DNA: TGTGCCAGCAGCCAAGCTCTCGCGGGAGCCACGGGGGAGCAGTACTTC.

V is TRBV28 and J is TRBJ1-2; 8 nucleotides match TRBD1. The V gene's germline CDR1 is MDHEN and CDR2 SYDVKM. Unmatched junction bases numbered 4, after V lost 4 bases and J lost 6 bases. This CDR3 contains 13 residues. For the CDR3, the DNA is TGTGCCAGCAGTTCCGGACAGGGACATGGCTACACCTTC. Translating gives CASSSGQGHGYTF.

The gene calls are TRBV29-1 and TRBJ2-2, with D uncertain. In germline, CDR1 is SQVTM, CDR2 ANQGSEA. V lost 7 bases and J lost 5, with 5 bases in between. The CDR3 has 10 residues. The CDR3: CSALTGELFF. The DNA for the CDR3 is TGCAGCGCCTTGACCGGGGAGCTGTTTTTT.

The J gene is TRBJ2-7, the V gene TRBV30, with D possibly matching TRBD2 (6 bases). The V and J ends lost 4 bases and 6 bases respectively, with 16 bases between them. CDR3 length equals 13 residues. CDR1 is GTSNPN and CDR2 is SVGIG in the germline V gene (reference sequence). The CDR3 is CAWNYRGIGEQYF. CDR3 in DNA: TGTGCCTGGAATTATCGCGGGATTGGCGAGCAGTACTTC.

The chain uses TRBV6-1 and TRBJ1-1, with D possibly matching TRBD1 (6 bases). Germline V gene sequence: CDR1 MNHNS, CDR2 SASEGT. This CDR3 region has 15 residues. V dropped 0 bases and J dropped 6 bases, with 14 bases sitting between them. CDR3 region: CASSEAGAQVAEAFF. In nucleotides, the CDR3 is TGTGCCAGCAGTGAAGCGGGGGCGCAGGTGGCTGAAGCTTTCTTT.

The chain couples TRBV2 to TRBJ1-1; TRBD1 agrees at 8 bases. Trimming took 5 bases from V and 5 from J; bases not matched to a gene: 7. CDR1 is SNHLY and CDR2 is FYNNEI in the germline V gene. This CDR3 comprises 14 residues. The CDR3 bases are TGTGCCAGCAGTAGCCGACAGGGGCTGACTGAAGCTTTCTTT. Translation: CASSSRQGLTEAFF.

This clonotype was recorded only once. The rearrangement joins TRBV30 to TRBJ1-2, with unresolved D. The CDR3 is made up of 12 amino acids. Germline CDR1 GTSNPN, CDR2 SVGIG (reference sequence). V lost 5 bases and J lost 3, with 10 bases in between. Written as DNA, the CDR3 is TGTGCCTGGGGGCCACAATACTATGGCTACACCTTC. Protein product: CAWGPQYYGYTF.

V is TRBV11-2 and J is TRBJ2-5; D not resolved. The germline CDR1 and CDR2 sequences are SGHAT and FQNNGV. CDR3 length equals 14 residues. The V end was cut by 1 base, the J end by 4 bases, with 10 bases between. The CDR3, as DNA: TGTGCCAGCAGCTTAGTCTGGAGTTCAGAGACCCAGTACTTC. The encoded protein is CASSLVWSSETQYF.